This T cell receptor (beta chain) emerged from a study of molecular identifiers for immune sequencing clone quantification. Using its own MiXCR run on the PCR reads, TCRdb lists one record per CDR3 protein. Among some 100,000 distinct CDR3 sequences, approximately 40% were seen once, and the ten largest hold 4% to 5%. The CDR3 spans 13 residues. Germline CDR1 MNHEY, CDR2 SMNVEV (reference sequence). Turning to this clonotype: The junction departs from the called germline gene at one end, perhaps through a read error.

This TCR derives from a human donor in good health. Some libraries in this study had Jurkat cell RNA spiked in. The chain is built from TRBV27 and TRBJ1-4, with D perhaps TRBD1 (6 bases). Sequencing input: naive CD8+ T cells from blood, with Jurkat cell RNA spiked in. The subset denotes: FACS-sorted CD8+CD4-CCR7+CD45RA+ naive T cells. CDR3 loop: CASSYWGPEKLLF. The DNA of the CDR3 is TGTGCCAGCAGTTATTGGGGGCCCGAAAAACTGTTATTT. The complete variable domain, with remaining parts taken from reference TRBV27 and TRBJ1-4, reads EAQVTQNPRYLITVTGKKLTVTCSQNMNHEYMSWYRQDPGLGLRQIYYSMNVEVTDKGDVPEGYKVSRKEKRNFPLILESPSPNQTSLYFCASSYWGPEKLLFGSGTQLSVL.